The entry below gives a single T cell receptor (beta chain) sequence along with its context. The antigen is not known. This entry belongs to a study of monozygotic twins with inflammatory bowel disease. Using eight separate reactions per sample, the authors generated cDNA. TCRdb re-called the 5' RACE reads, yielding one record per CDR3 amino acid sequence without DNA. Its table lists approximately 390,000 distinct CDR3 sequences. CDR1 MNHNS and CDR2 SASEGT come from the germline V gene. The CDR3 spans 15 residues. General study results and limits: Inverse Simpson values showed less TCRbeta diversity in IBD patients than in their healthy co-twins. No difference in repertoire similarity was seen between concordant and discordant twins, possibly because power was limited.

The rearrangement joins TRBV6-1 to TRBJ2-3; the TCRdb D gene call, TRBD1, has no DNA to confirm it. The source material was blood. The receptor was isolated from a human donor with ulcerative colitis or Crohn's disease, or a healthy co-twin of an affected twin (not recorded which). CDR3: CASSPLAGRPDTQYF.